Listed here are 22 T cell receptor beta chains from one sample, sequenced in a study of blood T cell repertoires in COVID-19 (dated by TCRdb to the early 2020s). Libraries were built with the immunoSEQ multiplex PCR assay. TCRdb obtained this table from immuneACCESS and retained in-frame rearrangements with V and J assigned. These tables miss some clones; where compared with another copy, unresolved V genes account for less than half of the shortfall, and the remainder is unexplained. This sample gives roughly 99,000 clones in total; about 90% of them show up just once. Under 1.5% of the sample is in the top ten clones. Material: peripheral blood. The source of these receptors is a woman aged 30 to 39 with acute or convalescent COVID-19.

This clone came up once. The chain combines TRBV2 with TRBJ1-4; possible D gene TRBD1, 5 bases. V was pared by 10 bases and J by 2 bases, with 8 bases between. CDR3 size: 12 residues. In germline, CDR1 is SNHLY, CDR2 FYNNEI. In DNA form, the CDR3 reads TGTGCCACGACAGTTACTAATGAAAAACTGTTTTTT. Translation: CATTVTNEKLFF.

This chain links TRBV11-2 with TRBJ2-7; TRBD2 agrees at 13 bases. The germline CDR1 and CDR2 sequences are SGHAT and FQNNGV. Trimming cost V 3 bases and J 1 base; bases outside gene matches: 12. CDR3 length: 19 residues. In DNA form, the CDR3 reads TGTGCCAGCAGCTTTGACGGACTAGCGGGAGCCCCTCGTTCCTACGAGCAGTACTTC. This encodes CASSFDGLAGAPRSYEQYF.

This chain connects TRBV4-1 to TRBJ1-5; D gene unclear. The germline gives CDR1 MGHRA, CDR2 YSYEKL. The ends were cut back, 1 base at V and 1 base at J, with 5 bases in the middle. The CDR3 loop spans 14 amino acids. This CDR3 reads CASSQVISNQPQHF. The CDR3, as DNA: TGCGCCAGCAGCCAAGTAATCAGCAATCAGCCCCAGCATTTT.

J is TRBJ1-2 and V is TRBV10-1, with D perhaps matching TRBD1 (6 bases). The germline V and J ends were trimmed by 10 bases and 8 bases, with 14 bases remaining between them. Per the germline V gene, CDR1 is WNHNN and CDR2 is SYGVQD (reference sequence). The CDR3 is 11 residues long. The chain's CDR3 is CATPGGQGYTF. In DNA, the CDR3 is TGCGCCACACCGGGGGGGCAGGGCTACACCTTC.

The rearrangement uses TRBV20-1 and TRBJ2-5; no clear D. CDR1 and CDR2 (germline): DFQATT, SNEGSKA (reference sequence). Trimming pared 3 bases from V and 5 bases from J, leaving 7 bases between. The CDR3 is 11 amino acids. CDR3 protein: CSASDPETQYF. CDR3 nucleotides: TGCAGTGCTAGTGACCCGGAGACCCAGTACTTC.

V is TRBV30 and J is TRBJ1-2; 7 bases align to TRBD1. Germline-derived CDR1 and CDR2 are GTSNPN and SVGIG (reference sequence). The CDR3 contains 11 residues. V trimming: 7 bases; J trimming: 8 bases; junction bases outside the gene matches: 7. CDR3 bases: TGTGCCTTCGACAGGGCTGGCGGCTACACCTTC. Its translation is CAFDRAGGYTF.

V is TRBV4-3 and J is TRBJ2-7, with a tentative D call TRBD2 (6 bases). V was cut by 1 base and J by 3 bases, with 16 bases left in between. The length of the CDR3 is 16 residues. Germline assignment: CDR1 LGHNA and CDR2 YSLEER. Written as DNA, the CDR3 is TGCGCCAGCAGCCAAGGGGCAGGAACTAGCATCTACGAGCAGTACTTC. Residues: CASSQGAGTSIYEQYF.

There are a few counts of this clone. CDR3 DNA: TGTGCCAGCAGTGACGGACAGGGCTCTTCACCCCTCCACTTT. Translating it yields CASSDGQGSSPLHF. This chain links TRBV6-4 with TRBJ1-6; 8 positions agree with TRBD1. The CDR3 is 14 amino acids. Trimming removed 2 bases from V and 9 bases from J; junction bases left unmatched: 3. Germline loops: CDR1 MRHNA, CDR2 SNTAGT.

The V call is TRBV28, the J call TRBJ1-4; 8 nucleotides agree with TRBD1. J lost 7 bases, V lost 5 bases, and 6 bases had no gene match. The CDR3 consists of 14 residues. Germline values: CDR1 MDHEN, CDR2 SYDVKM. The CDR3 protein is CASSPRQGREKLFF. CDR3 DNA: TGTGCCAGCAGTCCGAGACAGGGGCGTGAAAAACTGTTTTTT.

The CDR3 nucleotides read TGTGCCAGCAGTCGTAGCGGGAGTGTCACCGGGGAGCTGTTTTTT. Amino acids: CASSRSGSVTGELFF. The chain has TRBV6-5 and TRBJ2-2; 9 nucleotides match TRBD2. Germline V lookup: CDR1 MNHEY, CDR2 SVGAGI. The V gene end was trimmed by 5 bases and the J gene end by 4 bases; junction bases not matched to a gene: 5. This CDR3 spans 15 amino acids.

CDR3 sequence (DNA): TGTGCCAGCAGCGTAACAGGGATGAACACTGAAGCTTTCTTT. This codes for CASSVTGMNTEAFF. The V gene is TRBV9, the J gene TRBJ1-1, with TRBD1 as a possible D gene (6 bases). The CDR3 runs 14 residues. Germline CDR1 reads SGDLS; CDR2 reads YYNGEE. V was shortened by 1 base and J by 0 bases, with 7 bases between the two germline ends. The whole variable domain, filled in from reference TRBV9 and TRBJ1-1, reads DSGVTQTPKHLITATGQRVTLRCSPRSGDLSVYWYQQSLDQGLQFLIQYYNGEERAKGNILERFSAQQFPDLHSELNLSSLELGDSALYFCASSVTGMNTEAFFGQGTRLTVV.

CDR3 nucleotides: TGTGCCAGCCGAACTAGCGGGGGGGCCGAAGAGACCCAGTACTTC. This encodes CASRTSGGAEETQYF. The rearrangement links TRBV6-5 to TRBJ2-5; 13 nucleotides agree with TRBD2. From germline, CDR1 is MNHEY and CDR2 SVGAGI. The CDR3 is made up of 15 amino acids. The V and J ends lost 8 bases and 3 bases, in that order; junction bases with no gene match: 6.

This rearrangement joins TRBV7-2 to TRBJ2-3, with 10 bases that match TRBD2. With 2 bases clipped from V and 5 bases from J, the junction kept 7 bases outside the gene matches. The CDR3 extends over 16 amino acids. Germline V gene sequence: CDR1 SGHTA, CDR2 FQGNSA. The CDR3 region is CASSLNSGGFLDTQYF. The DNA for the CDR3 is TGTGCCAGCAGCTTAAATAGCGGGGGGTTCCTAGATACGCAGTATTTT.

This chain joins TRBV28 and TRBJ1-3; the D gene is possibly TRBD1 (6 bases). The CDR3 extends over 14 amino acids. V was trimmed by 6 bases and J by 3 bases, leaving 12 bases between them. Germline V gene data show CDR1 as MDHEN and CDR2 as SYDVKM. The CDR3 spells CASSLTGNGNTIYF. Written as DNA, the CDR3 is TGTGCCAGCAGCCTCACAGGGAATGGAAACACCATATATTTT.

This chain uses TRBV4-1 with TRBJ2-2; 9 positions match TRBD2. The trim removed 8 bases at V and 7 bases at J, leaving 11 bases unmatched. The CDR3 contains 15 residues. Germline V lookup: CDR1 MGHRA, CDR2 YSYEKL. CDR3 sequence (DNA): TGCGCCAGCTCCGGGGGCGGGAGGGGCGACGGGGAGCTGTTTTTT. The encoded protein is CASSGGGRGDGELFF.

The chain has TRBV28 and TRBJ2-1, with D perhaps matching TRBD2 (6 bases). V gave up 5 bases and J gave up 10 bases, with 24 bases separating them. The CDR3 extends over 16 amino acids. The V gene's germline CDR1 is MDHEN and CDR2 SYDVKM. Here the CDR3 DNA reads TGTGCCAGCAGTCCAAGACTAGTCTGGGACGGGGAGGAGCAGTTCTTC. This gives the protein CASSPRLVWDGEEQFF.

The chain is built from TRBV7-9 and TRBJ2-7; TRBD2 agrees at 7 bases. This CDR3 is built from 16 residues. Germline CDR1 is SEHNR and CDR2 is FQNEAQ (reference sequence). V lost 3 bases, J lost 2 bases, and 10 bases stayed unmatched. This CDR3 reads CASSFTSAGVPYEQYF. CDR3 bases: TGTGCCAGCAGCTTTACATCTGCGGGAGTTCCCTACGAGCAGTACTTC.

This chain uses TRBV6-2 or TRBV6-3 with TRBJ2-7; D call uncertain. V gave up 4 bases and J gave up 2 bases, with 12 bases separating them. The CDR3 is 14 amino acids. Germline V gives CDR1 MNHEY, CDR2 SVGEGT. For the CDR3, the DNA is TGTGCCAGCAGTTCGCAGGCGATGACCTACGAGCAGTACTTC. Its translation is CASSSQAMTYEQYF.

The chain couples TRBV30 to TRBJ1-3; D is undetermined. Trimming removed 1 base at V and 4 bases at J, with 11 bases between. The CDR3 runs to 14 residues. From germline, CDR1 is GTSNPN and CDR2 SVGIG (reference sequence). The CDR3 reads CAWSGGVLGNTIYF. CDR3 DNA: TGTGCCTGGAGTGGCGGGGTTCTGGGAAACACCATATATTTT.

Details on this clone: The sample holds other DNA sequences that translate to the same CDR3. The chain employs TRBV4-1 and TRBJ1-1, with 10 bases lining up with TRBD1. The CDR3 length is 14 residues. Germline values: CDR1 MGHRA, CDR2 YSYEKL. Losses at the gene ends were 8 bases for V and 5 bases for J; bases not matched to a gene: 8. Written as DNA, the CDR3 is TGCGCCAGCTCTCCGGGACAGGGGTCGACTGAAGCTTTCTTT. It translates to CASSPGQGSTEAFF.

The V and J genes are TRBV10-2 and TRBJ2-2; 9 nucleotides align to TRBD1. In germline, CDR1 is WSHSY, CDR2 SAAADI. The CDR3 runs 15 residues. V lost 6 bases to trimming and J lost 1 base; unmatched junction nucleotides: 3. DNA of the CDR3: TGCGCCAGCAGGGACAGGGGCTTGAACACCGGGGAGCTGTTTTTT. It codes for CASRDRGLNTGELFF.

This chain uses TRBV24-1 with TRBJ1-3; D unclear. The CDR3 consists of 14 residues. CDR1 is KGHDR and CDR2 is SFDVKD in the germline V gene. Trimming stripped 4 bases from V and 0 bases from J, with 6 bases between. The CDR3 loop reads CATSDVHSGNTIYF. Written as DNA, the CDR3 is TGTGCCACCAGTGACGTACACTCTGGAAACACCATATATTTT.